Listed here is a single TCR beta chain. There are a few counts of this clone. There is no known antigen for this receptor. Within one base of it there is no much larger clone, and no base qualities were kept. This entry belongs to a study of CD8+ T cells in alopecia areata (dated by TCRdb to 2017 to 2018). Regarding the study in general: Treated patients were enrolled in an open-label pilot trial of oral tofacitinib, 5 to 10 mg twice daily, for moderate-to-severe alopecia areata. Patients received tofacitinib for 6 to 18 months and were then followed off drug for 6 months to check for delayed response and recurrence. Disease severity in treated patients was measured with the SALT score, which quantifies the percentage of affected scalp surface area. In both human patients and the C3H/HeJ mouse model, the study applied high-throughput TCRbeta sequencing to look at T cell clonal expansion in alopecia areata. Scalp tissue and sorted CD4+ and CD8+ peripheral blood T cells from patchy and totalis/universalis alopecia areata patients and from healthy controls were covered by human TCRbeta sequencing. Patients on tofacitinib were biopsied at baseline and after 4 and 24 weeks of treatment, and several of the patients also had a later scalp biopsy. Clonality in the scalp was compared among normal scalp (n=4), patchy alopecia areata scalp (n=8), and alopecia totalis/universalis scalp (n=8). RNA came from the PAXgene miRNA kit for fixed scalp, the miRNeasy kit for PBMCs, and the RNeasy kit for mouse skin. TCRbeta CDR3 regions were amplified by immunoSEQ multiplex PCR using 35 Vbeta forward and 13 Jbeta reverse primers. Results the study describes overall, beyond this receptor: Lesional scalp, especially in alopecia totalis/universalis, showed higher clonality and more expanded CD8+ clones than normal scalp, suggesting antigenic drive. Resident alphabeta T cells in normal human skin are also sequenced, complicating scalp TCR repertoire analysis, unlike mouse skin dominated by gammadelta T cells. Tofacitinib significantly lowered scalp clonality and the number of expanded CD8+ clones among the top 100 scalp clones. Compared with mice, TCR sequences shared between patients were less clear, possibly partly because of HLA diversity across the patient population. During tofacitinib treatment, many expanded lesional clones stuck around in both scalp and blood, and this persistence may partly explain why relapse happens after treatment is stopped. Because the treated cohort was small and had only one nonresponder, larger studies are needed to examine links between baseline CD8+ expansion and response.

The treatment or condition label here, explained by the study, means: oral pan-JAK inhibitor, 5-10 mg twice daily. From alopecia areata patients, peripheral blood was collected along with lesional scalp punch biopsies. PBMCs were isolated by density centrifugation and stained for CD3, CD4 and CD8, and CD4+ and CD8+ T cells were sorted on a FACSAria. The receptor library was made with the immunoSEQ multiplex PCR assay. To provide template for TCR sequencing, every sample had RNA extracted and reverse transcribed into cDNA. First-strand cDNA was synthesized with SuperScript III using a 2:1 mix of oligo-dT and random hexamers. Amplification bias was assessed with a synthetic immune receptor repertoire, and residual bias was removed computationally. As for how the authors treated the data: Raw reads were preprocessed to remove errors, and CDR3 was defined by IMGT conventions from the conserved cysteine to phenylalanine. Clonality was computed as 1 minus the Shannon entropy, with the entropy normalized by log2 of the number of productive unique TCRs. CD4 or CD8 identity of scalp clones was inferred by cross-referencing scalp TCRbeta sequences with sorted blood CD4 and CD8 repertoires. The immuneACCESS repertoire file appears here via TCRdb, limited to in-frame rearrangements. These files lack a portion of the clones; in checked studies, under half of the deficit traces to unresolved V genes, and the cause of the others is not known. D and trimming come from the DNA, and the V and J calls and clone size come from that table. The sample data list approximately 200,000 clones, and over 40% of these were observed just once. The leading ten clones occupy 2% to 3% of the sample.

From a lookup of the germline V gene, CDR1 and CDR2 are SGHRS and YFSETQ. V trim: 4 bases; J trim: 0 bases; unmatched bases: 2. From the cysteine through the phenylalanine, the CDR3 covers 15 amino acids. CDR3 DNA is the only sequence kept; it has 45 bases, read in frame from the first base. Sequencing was performed on CD4+ T cells sorted from blood, taken at approximately week 36, from a patient treated with tofacitinib. The clonotype originates from a human donor with alopecia areata. The sequence links TRBV5-1 to TRBJ2-1; 9 bases in the junction line up with TRBD2. The CDR3 region reads CASSPGLASYNEQFF. The DNA sequence is given as TGCGCCAGCAGCCCGGGACTAGCCTCCTACAATGAGCAGTTCTTC.